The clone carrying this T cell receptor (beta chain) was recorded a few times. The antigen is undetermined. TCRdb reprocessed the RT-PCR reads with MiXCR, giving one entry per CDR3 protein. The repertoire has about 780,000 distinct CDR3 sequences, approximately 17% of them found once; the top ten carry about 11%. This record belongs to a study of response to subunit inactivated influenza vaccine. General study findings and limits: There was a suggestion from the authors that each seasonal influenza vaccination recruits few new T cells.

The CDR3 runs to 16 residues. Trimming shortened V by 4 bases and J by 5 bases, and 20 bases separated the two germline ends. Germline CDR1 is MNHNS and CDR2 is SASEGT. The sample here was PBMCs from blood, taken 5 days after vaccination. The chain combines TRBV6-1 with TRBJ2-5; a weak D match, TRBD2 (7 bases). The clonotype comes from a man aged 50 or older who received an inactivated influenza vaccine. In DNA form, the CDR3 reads TGTGCCAGCAGTGTACAAATGGGGGGGGCGGAGGAGACCCAGTACTTC. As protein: CASSVQMGGAEETQYF.